This TCR beta chain was retrieved from a study of T cell changes during pregnancy in multiple sclerosis. Germline V lookup: CDR1 SGHAT, CDR2 FQNNGV. The CDR3 spans 17 residues. Trimming took off 2 bases at V and 5 bases at J, with 22 bases between the two ends. This table comes from immunoSEQ multiplex PCR, and its TCRdb copy is limited to in-frame clones, with some not included. Among about 44,000 clones listed, over 75% were seen once. This receptor was taken from a female donor with multiple sclerosis, enrolled in a pregnancy study. Sample: CD4+ T cells from peripheral blood mononuclear cells, taken before pregnancy. The V and J genes are TRBV11-2 and TRBJ2-7, with D possibly being TRBD1 (5 bases). CDR3 protein: CASSLIFSGKGFDEQYF. DNA for the CDR3: TGTGCCAGCAGCTTAATTTTTTCAGGGAAGGGCTTCGACGAGCAGTACTTC.